The next 9 T cell receptor beta chains were all read from a single sample in a study of human T cells and chemical hapten exposure. Time point meaning: pre-sensitization, week 0. The treatment: therapeutic diphenylcyclopropenone sensitization with weekly scalp DPC. MiXCR, applied by TCRdb to the RACE reads, yields one record per CDR3 protein. The sample has approximately 180,000 distinct CDR3 sequences, roughly 30% seen once. This material consisted of whole blood, taken in connection with sensitization to the hapten diphenylcyclopropenone (DPC). The receptors come from a young woman with alopecia areata. Some clones in this sample may be carry-over from other donors' samples.

The genes are TRBV7-6 and TRBJ1-3, with D perhaps matching TRBD1 (6 bases). This CDR3 comprises 15 residues. Per the germline V gene, CDR1 is SGHVS and CDR2 is FNYEAQ. Trimming stripped 1 base from V and 3 bases from J, with 10 bases between. The CDR3 reads CASSLGRGLGNTIYF. The CDR3 DNA follows: TGTGCCAGCAGCTTAGGTCGGGGGCTTGGAAACACCATATATTTT.

Written as DNA, the CDR3 is TGTGCCAGCATTGTTTTGACTAGCGGGGACTACGAGCAGTACTTC. It encodes CASIVLTSGDYEQYF. V usage is TRBV2 and J usage is TRBJ2-7; 11 bases fit TRBD2. With V trimmed by 7 bases and J by 3 bases, 8 bases remained unmatched. Germline V lookup: CDR1 SNHLY, CDR2 FYNNEI. This CDR3 comprises 15 residues.

This clonotype was recorded a few times. The rearrangement links TRBV29-1 to TRBJ1-1; D is uncertain. The germline V and J ends were trimmed by 7 bases and 0 bases, with 9 bases remaining between them. The length of the CDR3 is 12 residues. Germline V gene sequence: CDR1 SQVTM, CDR2 ANQGSEA. The CDR3 protein is CSAIGMNTEAFF. The CDR3 bases are TGCAGCGCCATAGGCATGAACACTGAAGCTTTCTTT.

As for this clonotype: One end of the junction varies from germline; a read error may be responsible. Written as DNA, the CDR3 is TGTGTCAGCAGTAGCCCCGGGACAGGGGTCAATGAGCAGTTCTTC. It codes for CVSSSPGTGVNEQFF. This sequence joins TRBV12-3 or TRBV12-4 and TRBJ2-1; the match to TRBD1 covers 10 bases. The CDR3 extends over 15 amino acids.

The J gene is TRBJ1-1, the V gene TRBV29-1; perhaps TRBD1 as D (5 bases). The ends were cut back, 2 bases at V and 7 bases at J, with 11 bases in the middle. Germline CDR1 SQVTM, CDR2 ANQGSEA. The CDR3 sequence is 12 residues long. CDR3 in amino acids: CSVEFREGEAFF. Written as DNA, the CDR3 is TGCAGCGTTGAATTCAGGGAGGGTGAAGCTTTCTTT.

The chain joins TRBV19 to TRBJ1-2, with 7 bases matching TRBD1. CDR3 size: 14 residues. Germline V gene sequence: CDR1 LNHDA, CDR2 SQIVND (reference sequence). With 3 bases clipped from V and 4 bases from J, the junction kept 5 bases outside the gene matches. The CDR3 loop reads CASSISDRVYGYTF. CDR3 DNA sequence: TGTGCCAGTAGTATCTCCGACAGGGTCTATGGCTACACCTTC.

This clonotype has only one observation. V gene TRBV20-1 combines with J gene TRBJ2-7; 9 bases match TRBD1. This CDR3 has 16 amino acids. V trimming: 2 bases; J trimming: 3 bases; junction bases outside the gene matches: 11. The germline CDR1 and CDR2 sequences are DFQATT and SNEGSKA (reference sequence). The chain's CDR3 is CSARWGTGRLIYEQYF. The CDR3 bases are TGCAGTGCTAGATGGGGGACAGGGCGACTCATCTACGAGCAGTACTTC.

This clonotype was counted a few times. The V and J genes are TRBV28 and TRBJ2-2, with D perhaps matching TRBD1 or TRBD2 (5 bases each). The CDR3 consists of 16 residues. V was trimmed by 3 bases and J by 1 base, leaving 12 bases between them. Germline loops: CDR1 MDHEN, CDR2 SYDVKM. This chain's CDR3 is CASSLLGTVNTGELFF. The CDR3 DNA sequence: TGTGCCAGCAGTTTGCTTGGGACGGTGAACACCGGGGAGCTGTTTTTT.

The chain links TRBV6-1 to TRBJ1-6; TRBD1 aligns across 10 bases. The CDR3 is 17 residues long. The ends lost 11 bases at V and 6 bases at J; junction bases unmatched: 16. CDR1 and CDR2 (germline): MNHNS, SASEGT. The CDR3 bases are TGTGCCGTCCCCGGGGGGACAGGGGCCCTTTCTAATTCACCCCTCCACTTT. It specifies CAVPGGTGALSNSPLHF.